Listed below are T cell receptor beta chains from one sample, sequenced in a study of T-cell reconstitution after alpha-beta-depleted transplantation in children. A single record per CDR3 protein comes from TCRdb applying MiXCR to the PCR reads. The table records 240,000 or so distinct CDR3 sequences, 12% of them present only once. Sample: PBMCs from the stem cell graft donor, taken from the stem cell graft. The receptors shown here come from a human donor who donated a stem cell graft to a child with acute lymphoblastic leukemia. The CDR3 runs from the conserved cysteine through the conserved F or W. The D gene is left open where the match is weak. Clone size is given for some rows only: seen once, a few or many times, or a class if the clone is expanded.

clone size	J gene	V gene	D gene	CDR3 DNA	CDR3 protein
-	TRBJ2-1	TRBV28	-	TGTGCCAGCAGTCCAACTAGGCCACAGAGTTACAATGAGCAGTTCTTC	CASSPTRPQSYNEQFF
many	TRBJ1-1	TRBV20-1	-	TGCAGTGCTAGAGATTGGAGGGTACTCACTGAAGCTTTCTTT	CSARDWRVLTEAFF
many	TRBJ2-7	TRBV27	TRBD1	TGTGCCAGCAGTTTAATTCCGGGACAGGGAACCCACGAGCAGTACTTC	CASSLIPGQGTHEQYF
many	TRBJ1-1	TRBV27	TRBD1	TGTGCCAGCAGTTTAATGAGGGGGCGGGATGAAGCTTTCTTT	CASSLMRGRDEAFF
many	TRBJ1-1	TRBV12-3/TRBV12-4	-	TGTGCCAGCATCCTTAGGGGGGTTGAAGCTTTCTTT	CASILRGVEAFF
many	TRBJ2-7	TRBV7-9	TRBD2	TGTGCCAGCAGCATCACTAGCGGCCCCTACGAGCAGTACTTC	CASSITSGPYEQYF
many	TRBJ2-7	TRBV5-1	-	TGCGCCAGCAGCTTAGGACCGGAGGACGAGCAGTACTTC	CASSLGPEDEQYF
many	TRBJ2-5	TRBV7-9	-	TGTGCCAGCAGCTTACCTCCCAATCAGGAAACCCAGTACTTC	CASSLPPNQETQYF
many	TRBJ2-1	TRBV7-2	TRBD2	TGTGCCAGCAGCATCAAGACTAGCGGGGGCTACAATGAGCAGTTCTTC	CASSIKTSGGYNEQFF
-	TRBJ2-7	TRBV4-3	-	TGCGCCAGCAGCCAATTCAGGCGGGGTGACTCCTACGAGCAGTACTTC	CASSQFRRGDSYEQYF
many	TRBJ2-7	TRBV3-1	TRBD2	TGTGCCAGCAGCGACAGCGGGGGCTACGAGCAGTACTTC	CASSDSGGYEQYF
many	TRBJ2-7	TRBV28	-	TGTGCCAGCAGTTTAGTTGGGGTAAACTACGAGCAGTACTTC	CASSLVGVNYEQYF
many	TRBJ1-6	TRBV20-1	-	TGCAGTGCTAGCCTCCACCAGGGTGGGAATTCACCCCTCCACTTT	CSASLHQGGNSPLHF
many	TRBJ2-7	TRBV3-1	TRBD2	TGTGCCAGCAGCTTTGGGGGGGGCTACGAGCAGTACTTC	CASSFGGGYEQYF
many	TRBJ2-5	TRBV6-2/TRBV6-3	-	TGTGCCAGCAAAGGTGGGAGGTCGTACCAAGAGACCCAGTACTTC	CASKGGRSYQETQYF
many	TRBJ1-2	TRBV18	-	TGTGCCAGCTCACCACCCAACCTCGGCGGCTACACCTTC	CASSPPNLGGYTF
many	TRBJ2-7	TRBV10-3	TRBD2	TGTGCCCGACGGGGGGATTCCTACGAGCAGTACTTC	CARRGDSYEQYF
many	TRBJ2-2	TRBV7-3	-	TGTGCCTCTTGTCCGGGACACCAGACCGGGGAGCTGTTTTTT	CASCPGHQTGELFF
many	TRBJ2-3	TRBV5-1	-	TGCGCCAGCTGTAAAACGGGGGACTCCACAGATACGCAGTATTTT	CASCKTGDSTDTQYF
many	TRBJ2-2	TRBV20-1	TRBD2	TGCAGTGCTAGTGGTAGCGGGAGGGCCTTCACCGGGGAGCTGTTTTTT	CSASGSGRAFTGELFF